A selection of T cell receptor beta chains follows, all from one sample in a study of T-cell reconstitution after alpha-beta-depleted transplantation in children. TCRdb re-derived calls from the PCR reads in MiXCR, one entry per CDR3 protein. Among some 590,000 distinct CDR3 sequences, about 10% were seen once, and the ten largest hold about 4%. This material consisted of PBMCs from the stem cell graft donor, taken from the stem cell graft. The receptors originated from a human donor who donated a stem cell graft to a child with acute myeloid leukemia. The CDR3 runs from the conserved cysteine through the conserved F or W. A D gene is named only where the DNA matches it firmly. Clone size is given for some rows only: seen once, a few or many times, or a class if the clone is expanded.

J,D,size,V,DNA,CDR3
TRBJ1-1,-,once,TRBV7-2,TGTGCCAGCAGCTTTGGGGGGCCGAACACTGAAGCTTTCTTT,CASSFGGPNTEAFF
TRBJ2-1,-,-,TRBV9,TGTGCCAGCAGCGTAGCCAGTAACAATGAGCAGTTCTTC,CASSVASNNEQFF
TRBJ2-3,TRBD2,-,TRBV24-1,TGTGCCACCAGTGATCCCGGGACTAGCGGGAGAATCCCAGATACGCAGTATTTT,CATSDPGTSGRIPDTQYF
TRBJ2-1,TRBD1,many,TRBV20-1,TGCAGTGCTAGAGCGACAACAGGGGACCTCTACAATGAGCAGTTCTTC,CSARATTGDLYNEQFF
TRBJ2-7,TRBD2,few,TRBV5-1,TGCGCCAGCAGACTACTAGCGGGGACCCTCTCCGAGCAGTACTTC,CASRLLAGTLSEQYF
TRBJ2-7,TRBD2,few,TRBV7-2,TGTGCCAGCAGCCAAGGGACTAGCGGAAGAGGGAGTCGGGAGCAGTACTTC,CASSQGTSGRGSREQYF
TRBJ1-5,TRBD1,many,TRBV10-3,TGTGCCATCAGTGAGGACAGGGCGCAGCCCCAGCATTTT,CAISEDRAQPQHF
TRBJ2-4,TRBD1,few,TRBV15,TGTGCCACCAGCAGGGACAGGGTTTCGGACAAAAACATTCAGTACTTC,CATSRDRVSDKNIQYF
TRBJ2-1,TRBD2,-,TRBV29-1,TGCAGCGTATGCCGACTAACTAGCGAATCTTACAATGAGCAGTTCTTC,CSVCRLTSESYNEQFF
TRBJ2-5,-,many,TRBV20-1,TGCAGTGCTCATTCGTGGGATACCCAAGAGACCCAGTACTTC,CSAHSWDTQETQYF
TRBJ2-1,-,few,TRBV12-3/TRBV12-4,TGTGCCAGCAGCCTCCAGGGGCGGAGCTCCTACAATGAGCAGTTCTTC,CASSLQGRSSYNEQFF
TRBJ2-7,TRBD2,few,TRBV20-1,TGCAGTGTTAGAGGATCCGGTCGGGGGGTCATGAGGAACGAGCAGTACTTC,CSVRGSGRGVMRNEQYF
TRBJ1-5,-,many,TRBV28,TGTGCCAGCAGTTTAGACAGACTTAGCAATCAGCCCCAGCATTTT,CASSLDRLSNQPQHF
TRBJ2-3,TRBD2,few,TRBV2,TGTGCCACCCCCGGCCGGCGGGAGGGTGGCGCAGATACGCAGTATTTT,CATPGRREGGADTQYF
TRBJ2-7,-,few,TRBV7-9,TGTGCCAGCAGCTTCTGGGAGAGCTCCTACGAGCAGTACTTC,CASSFWESSYEQYF
TRBJ2-3,-,many,TRBV5-1,TGCGCCAGCAGCTTGACCCGACCTGCGGCCGGGAGCCCAGATACGCAGTATTTT,CASSLTRPAAGSPDTQYF
TRBJ2-7,-,few,TRBV6-1,TGTGCCAGCAGAGACCATCCCCCTTCCCTCGAGCAGTACTTC,CASRDHPPSLEQYF